This T cell receptor beta chain derives from a study of blood T cells in healthy people across ages. Overall study findings and caveats: Strong correlation existed between TCR beta diversity and naive T cell percentage.

A sample-barcoded 5' primer and a J-beta primer mix were used in a second PCR of roughly 7 to 12 cycles. TCRdb processed the 5' RACE reads anew with MiXCR; each CDR3 protein has one entry. The top ten hold under 20% of the sample, which has some 800,000 distinct CDR3 sequences, 40% to 50% seen once. Roughly 9.8 milliliters of peripheral blood were drawn from each donor. The authors isolated at least 6 million PBMCs per sample. At least 6 micrograms of total RNA were extracted per sample. From germline, CDR1 is SEHNR and CDR2 FQNEAQ (reference sequence). The V and J ends lost 0 bases and 13 bases, in that order; junction bases with no gene match: 18. The CDR3 runs to 18 residues. A word on this clonotype: The antigen remains unidentified. This could be a read error, since a much larger clone is one nucleotide away.

The material sequenced was blood. The J gene is TRBJ2-1, the V gene TRBV7-9, with 10 nucleotides matching TRBD2. The receptor was isolated from a man in his 60s in good health. CDR3 protein: CASSLAFTSGEQQETQFF. DNA of the CDR3: TGTGCCAGCAGCTTAGCGTTCACTAGCGGGGAACAACAAGAGACCCAGTTCTTC. Based on the CDR3 plus reference TRBV7-9 and TRBJ2-1, the full variable domain is DTGVSQNPRHKITKRGQNVTFRCDPISEHNRLYWYRQTLGQGPEFLTYFQNEAQLEKSRLLSDRFSAERPKGSFSTLEIQRTEQGDSAMYLCASSLAFTSGEQQETQFFGPGTRLTVL.